This TCR beta chain was captured by sequencing in a study of shared T cell receptors in the human thymus. TCRdb's table, derived via immunoSEQ multiplex PCR, lists solely in-frame clones and lacks some. The table has hundreds of thousands of clones, around 87% seen once. The CDR3 extends over 16 amino acids. Germline V gene data show CDR1 as MNHNY and CDR2 as SVGAGI (reference sequence). Trimming took 4 bases from V and 4 from J; bases not matched to a gene: 12. These sequences were also reported in another study, on human thymus T cells. As that study records: Resections were taken during corrective heart surgery, and the thymus tissue came from these. What appeared biased in thymic and blood repertoires was the usage of V and J genes. Related research found strongly overlapping thymic repertoires in unrelated individuals.

This receptor was taken from a boy younger than two with a congenital heart defect. Source material: thymocytes. The V and J genes are TRBV6-6 and TRBJ2-7; 8 nucleotides agree with TRBD2. The CDR3 is CASSSGGGPSPYEQYF. In DNA form, the CDR3 reads TGTGCCAGCAGTTCCGGGGGGGGCCCCTCCCCTTACGAGCAGTACTTC.